What follows is one T cell receptor beta chain and its context. Taking its sample share into account, this clonotype is medium-sized (0.01 to 0.1%). What this receptor recognizes is not known. Qualities for individual bases were not recorded, and no much larger clone is one base off. Reads for this sample came from an Illumina Genome Analyzer IIx. TCRdb passed the public sequencing reads through fastp at Q25 and MiXCR, retaining productive beta sequences. Rows with a matching CDR3 protein are joined into one entry that keeps the most common DNA and genes. The sample table contains over 14,000 distinct CDR3 sequences; only one count was recorded for around 35% of them. About 16% of the sample belongs to the ten largest clones. For CDR1 and CDR2, the germline V gene lists SGHRS and YFSETQ. V loses 2 bases of germline sequence and J loses 4 bases, and the interval between the two ends is 19 bases. The CDR3 numbers 17 residues from cysteine through phenylalanine. The kept DNA is CDR3 alone, 51 bases in frame from the first base.

This sample is drawn from a study (dated by TCRdb to 2012 to 2015). This receptor was obtained from a human donor. The sample comprised blood. The sequence links TRBV5-1 to TRBJ2-1; the D gene cannot be resolved beyond TRBD1 or TRBD2, each matching 5 bases. The DNA sequence follows: TGCGCCAGCAGCTTAGGGGCAGCCCAAGGCGGGTACAATGAGCAGTTCTTC. Its coded protein is CASSLGAAQGGYNEQFF.